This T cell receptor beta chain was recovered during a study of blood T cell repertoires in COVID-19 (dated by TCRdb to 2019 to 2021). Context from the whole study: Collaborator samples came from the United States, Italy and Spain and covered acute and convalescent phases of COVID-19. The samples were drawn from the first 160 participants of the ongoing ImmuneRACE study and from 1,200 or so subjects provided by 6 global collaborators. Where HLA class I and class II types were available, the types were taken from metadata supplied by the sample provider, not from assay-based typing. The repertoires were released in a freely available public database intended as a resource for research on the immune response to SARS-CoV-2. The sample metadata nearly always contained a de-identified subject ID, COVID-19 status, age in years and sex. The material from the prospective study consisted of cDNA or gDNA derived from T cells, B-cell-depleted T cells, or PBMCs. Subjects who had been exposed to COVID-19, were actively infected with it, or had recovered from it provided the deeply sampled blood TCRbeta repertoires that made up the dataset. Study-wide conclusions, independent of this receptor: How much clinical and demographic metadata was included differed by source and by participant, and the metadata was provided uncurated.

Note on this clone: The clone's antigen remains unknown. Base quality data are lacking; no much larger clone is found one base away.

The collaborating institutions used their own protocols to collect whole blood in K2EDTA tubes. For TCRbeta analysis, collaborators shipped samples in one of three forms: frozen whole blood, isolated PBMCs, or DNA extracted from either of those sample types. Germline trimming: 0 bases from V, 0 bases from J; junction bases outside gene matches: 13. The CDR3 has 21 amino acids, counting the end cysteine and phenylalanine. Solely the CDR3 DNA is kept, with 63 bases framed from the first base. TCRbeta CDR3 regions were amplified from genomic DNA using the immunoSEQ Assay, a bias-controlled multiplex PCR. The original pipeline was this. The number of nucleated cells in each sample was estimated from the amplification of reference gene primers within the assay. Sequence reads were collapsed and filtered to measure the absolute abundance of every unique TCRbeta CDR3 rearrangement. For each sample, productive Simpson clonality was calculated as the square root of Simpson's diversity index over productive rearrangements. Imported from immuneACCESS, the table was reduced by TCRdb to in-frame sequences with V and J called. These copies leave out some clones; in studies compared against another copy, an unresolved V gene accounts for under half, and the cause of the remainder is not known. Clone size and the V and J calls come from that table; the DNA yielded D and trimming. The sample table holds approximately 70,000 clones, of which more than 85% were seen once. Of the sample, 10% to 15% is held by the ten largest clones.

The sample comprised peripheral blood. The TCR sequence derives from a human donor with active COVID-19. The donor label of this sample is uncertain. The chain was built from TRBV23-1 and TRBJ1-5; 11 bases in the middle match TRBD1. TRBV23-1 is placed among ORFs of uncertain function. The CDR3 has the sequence CASSQSSGRDRGEYSNQPQHF. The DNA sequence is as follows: TGCGCCAGCAGTCAATCGAGTGGTCGGGACAGGGGGGAATATAGCAATCAGCCCCAGCATTTT.